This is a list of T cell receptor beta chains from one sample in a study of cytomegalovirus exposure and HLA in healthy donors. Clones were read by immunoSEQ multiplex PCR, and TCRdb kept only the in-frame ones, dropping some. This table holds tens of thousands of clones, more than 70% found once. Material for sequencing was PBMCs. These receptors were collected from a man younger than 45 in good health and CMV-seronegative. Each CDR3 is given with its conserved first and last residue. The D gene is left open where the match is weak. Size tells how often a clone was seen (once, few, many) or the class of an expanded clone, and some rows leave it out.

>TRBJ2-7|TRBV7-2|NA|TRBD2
CASSLGRLADRYEQYF
TGTGCCAGCAGCTTAGGACGCCTAGCGGACCGCTACGAGCAGTACTTC
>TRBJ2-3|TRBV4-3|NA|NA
CASSQTRHSSTDTQYF
TGCGCCAGCAGCCAAACCCGACACTCTAGCACAGATACGCAGTATTTT
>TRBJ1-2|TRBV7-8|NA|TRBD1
CASSLVAGTEDNYGYTF
TGTGCCAGCAGCTTAGTCGCCGGGACAGAGGACAACTATGGCTACACCTTC
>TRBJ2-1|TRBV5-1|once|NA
CASSLTVGGASYNEQFF
TGCGCCAGCAGCTTAACGGTGGGTGGGGCTTCCTACAATGAGCAGTTCTTC
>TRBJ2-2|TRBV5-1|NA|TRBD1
CASTLPGQGAGTGELFF
TGCGCCAGCACCCTACCGGGACAGGGGGCCGGCACCGGGGAGCTGTTTTTT
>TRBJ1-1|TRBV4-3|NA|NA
CASSQDGRLPHLRTEAFF
TGCGCCAGCAGCCAAGATGGCAGGCTACCCCATTTGCGCACTGAAGCTTTCTTT
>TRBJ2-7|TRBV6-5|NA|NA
CASSYGHEQYF
TGTGCCAGCAGTTACGGGCACGAGCAGTACTTC
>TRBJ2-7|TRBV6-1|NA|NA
CASRGFAGLGDEQYF
TGTGCCAGCAGGGGATTCGCGGGACTTGGGGACGAGCAGTACTTC
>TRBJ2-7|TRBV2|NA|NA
CASSEKRSYEQYF
TGTGCCAGCAGTGAGAAGCGGAGCTACGAGCAGTACTTC
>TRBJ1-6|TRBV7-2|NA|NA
CASSLRGGQSSYNSPLHF
TGTGCCAGCAGCTTACGGGGAGGGCAAAGCTCCTATAATTCACCCCTCCACTTT
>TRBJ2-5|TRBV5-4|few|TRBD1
CASSLGTGPPLLQETQYF
TGTGCCAGCAGCTTGGGGACAGGGCCGCCTCTACTGCAAGAGACCCAGTACTTC
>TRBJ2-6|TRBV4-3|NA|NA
CASSQDSRTDSGANVLTF
TGCGCCAGCAGCCAAGATTCCCGGACAGACTCTGGGGCCAACGTCCTGACTTTC
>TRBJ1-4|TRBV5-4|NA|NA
CASSLGGDSGEKLFF
TGTGCCAGCAGCTTGGGGGGGGATAGCGGGGAAAAACTGTTTTTT
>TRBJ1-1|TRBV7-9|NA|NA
CASSPRGGAGDTEAFF
TGTGCCAGCAGCCCTCGAGGGGGGGCTGGGGACACTGAAGCTTTCTTT
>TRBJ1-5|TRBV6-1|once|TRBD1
CASRWGQGYPQPQHF
TGTGCCAGCAGATGGGGACAGGGGTACCCCCAGCCCCAGCATTTT
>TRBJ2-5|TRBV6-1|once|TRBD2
CASSEAVGFGRANVKTQYF
TGTGCCAGCAGTGAAGCGGTTGGCTTTGGGAGGGCCAACGTGAAGACCCAGTACTTC
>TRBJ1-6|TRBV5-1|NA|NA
CASSLGAQQEGSPLHF
TGCGCCAGCAGCTTGGGCGCGCAACAAGAGGGTTCACCCCTCCACTTT
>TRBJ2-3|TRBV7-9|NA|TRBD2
CASSFLAGASADTQYF
TGTGCCAGCAGCTTCCTAGCGGGAGCTTCCGCAGATACGCAGTATTTT
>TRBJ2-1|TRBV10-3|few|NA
CAISGGGQSSYNEQFF
TGTGCCATCAGTGGAGGAGGACAGAGCTCCTACAATGAGCAGTTCTTC
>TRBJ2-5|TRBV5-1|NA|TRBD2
CASSSSGGAVETQYF
TGCGCCAGCAGCTCTAGCGGGGGGGCTGTTGAGACCCAGTACTTC
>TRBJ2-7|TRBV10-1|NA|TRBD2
CASSDPGLAGTYEQYF
TGCGCCAGCAGTGATCCGGGTCTAGCGGGGACCTACGAGCAGTACTTC
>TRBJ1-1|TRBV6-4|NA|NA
CASSTPRQSPVNTEAFF
TGTGCCAGCAGTACCCCCCGACAGTCCCCTGTTAACACTGAAGCTTTCTTT
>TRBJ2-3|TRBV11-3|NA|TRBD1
CASSLGTGTGTRGTQYF
TGTGCCAGCAGCTTAGGTACCGGGACAGGGACCCGGGGTACGCAGTATTTT
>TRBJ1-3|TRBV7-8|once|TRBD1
CASSQLDREVWNTIYF
TGTGCCAGCAGCCAGTTGGACAGGGAAGTCTGGAACACCATATATTTT
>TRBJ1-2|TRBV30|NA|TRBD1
CAWSNRGSGYTF
TGTGCCTGGAGTAACAGGGGATCCGGCTACACCTTC
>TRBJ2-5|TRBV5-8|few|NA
CASSFGGIATGETQYF
TGTGCCAGCAGCTTCGGCGGCATTGCGACGGGTGAGACCCAGTACTTC
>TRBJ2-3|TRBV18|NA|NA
CASSPPGFPDTQYF
TGTGCCAGCTCACCACCTGGCTTCCCAGATACGCAGTATTTT
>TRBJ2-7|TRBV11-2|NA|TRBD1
CASRLTGGPEQYF
TGTGCCAGCAGGTTGACAGGGGGTCCGGAGCAGTACTTC
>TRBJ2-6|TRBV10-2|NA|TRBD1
CATQPDRVGGANVLTF
TGCGCCACTCAACCCGACAGGGTAGGAGGGGCCAACGTCCTGACTTTC
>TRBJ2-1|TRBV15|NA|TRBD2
CATRGREGDYNEQFF
TGTGCCACCCGGGGACGGGAGGGGGATTACAATGAGCAGTTCTTC
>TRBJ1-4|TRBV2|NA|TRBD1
CASSEALQGAGEKLFF
TGTGCCAGCAGTGAAGCGCTACAGGGGGCAGGGGAAAAACTGTTTTTT
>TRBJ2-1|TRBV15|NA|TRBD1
CATSREGGRYNEQFF
TGTGCCACCAGCAGAGAAGGGGGCAGGTACAATGAGCAGTTCTTC
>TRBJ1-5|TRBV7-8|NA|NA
CASSPKWRGLNQPQHF
TGTGCCAGCAGCCCTAAATGGCGGGGATTAAATCAGCCCCAGCATTTT
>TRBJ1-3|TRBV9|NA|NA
CASSVEAEKNTIYF
TGTGCCAGCAGCGTAGAGGCGGAGAAAAACACCATATATTTT
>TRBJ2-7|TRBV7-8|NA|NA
CASSPEEAYEQYF
TGTGCCAGCAGCCCCGAGGAGGCCTACGAGCAGTACTTC
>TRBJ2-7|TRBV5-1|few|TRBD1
CASSKAGGEYEQYF
TGCGCCAGCAGCAAGGCAGGGGGAGAGTACGAGCAGTACTTC
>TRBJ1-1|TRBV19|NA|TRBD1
CASTRDRGMNTEAFF
TGTGCCAGTACTCGGGACAGGGGTATGAACACTGAAGCTTTCTTT
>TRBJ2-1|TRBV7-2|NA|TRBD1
CASSIGAGTGFYNEQFF
TGTGCCAGCAGCATAGGGGCCGGGACAGGTTTTTACAATGAGCAGTTCTTC
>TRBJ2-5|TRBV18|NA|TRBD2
CASSRSGYQETQYF
TGTGCCAGCTCACGTAGCGGGTACCAAGAGACCCAGTACTTC
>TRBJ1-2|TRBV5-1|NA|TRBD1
CASSPQPDRGHGYTF
TGCGCCAGCAGTCCTCAACCTGACAGGGGGCATGGCTACACCTTC
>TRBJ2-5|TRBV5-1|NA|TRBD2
CASSMGLAGGPSSQETQYF
TGCGCCAGCAGCATGGGACTAGCGGGGGGGCCTTCCTCTCAAGAGACCCAGTACTTC
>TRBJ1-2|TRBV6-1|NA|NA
CASSGVNYGYTF
TGTGCCAGCAGCGGGGTTAACTATGGCTACACCTTC
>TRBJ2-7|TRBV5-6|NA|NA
CASGGGMTYEQYF
TGTGCCAGCGGGGGGGGCATGACCTACGAGCAGTACTTC
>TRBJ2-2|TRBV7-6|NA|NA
CASRGWGDNTGELFF
TGTGCCAGCAGGGGATGGGGGGACAACACCGGGGAGCTGTTTTTT
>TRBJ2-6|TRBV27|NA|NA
CASRKTGLISGANVLTF
TGTGCCAGCAGAAAAACGGGACTGATCTCTGGGGCCAACGTCCTGACTTTC
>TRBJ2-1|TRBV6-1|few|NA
CASSEVWAGVRGEQFF
TGTGCCAGCAGTGAAGTGTGGGCAGGGGTTCGTGGTGAGCAGTTCTTC
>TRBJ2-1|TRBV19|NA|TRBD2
CASSIDPPGLAGTYNEQFF
TGTGCCAGTAGTATTGATCCCCCGGGACTAGCGGGGACCTACAATGAGCAGTTCTTC
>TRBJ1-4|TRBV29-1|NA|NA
CSAEGAGLLFF
TGCAGCGCCGAGGGCGCAGGTCTACTGTTTTTT
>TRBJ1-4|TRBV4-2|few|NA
CASSPRRGLANEKLFF
TGTGCCAGCAGCCCCCGTCGGGGTCTCGCTAATGAAAAACTGTTTTTT
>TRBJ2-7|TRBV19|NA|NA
CASSQAPTYEQYF
TGTGCCAGTAGTCAGGCGCCAACCTACGAGCAGTACTTC
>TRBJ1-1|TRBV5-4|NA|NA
CASSSLTQGTEAFF
TGTGCCAGCAGCTCGTTAACGCAGGGCACTGAAGCTTTCTTT